Here is one T cell receptor beta chain with its context. The time point is: pre-sensitization, week 0. As to treatment: therapeutic diphenylcyclopropenone sensitization with weekly scalp DPC. These data come from a study of human T cells and chemical hapten exposure. The authors' processing: With a range of about 23,224 to 700,000, the median per sample was about 92,000 TCRs. Each CDR3 protein gets one entry after TCRdb re-called the RACE reads with MiXCR. V and J calls and clone size were set by TCRdb, not the authors. This sample yields some 200,000 distinct CDR3 sequences, of which just under 30% are seen a single time; roughly 3% belongs to the top ten. Trimming removed 6 bases from V and 2 bases from J, with 11 bases in between. Looked up from germline, CDR1 is DFQATT and CDR2 is SNEGSKA (reference sequence). The CDR3 has 13 amino acids.

The TCR sequence derives from a woman aged 30 to 39 with alopecia areata. Some clones in this sample may be carry-over from other donors' samples. Sequenced material: whole blood, taken in connection with sensitization to the hapten diphenylcyclopropenone (DPC). The V and J genes are TRBV20-1 and TRBJ1-5; D may be TRBD1 (5 bases). The CDR3 nucleotides read TGCAGTGCAACGAAAGGGGGCAATCAGCCCCAGCATTTT. Translated: CSATKGGNQPQHF.